What follows are 28 T cell receptor beta chains derived from one specimen sequenced in a study of T cell responses to AZD1222 COVID-19 vaccine. Profiled with immunoSEQ multiplex PCR; TCRdb holds only in-frame clones, not every one. The table includes about 120,000 clones, roughly 89% detected once. Here the sequenced sample was peripheral blood, taken on day 0 of AZD1222 vaccination. These receptors all come from an adult in good health.

The rearrangement links TRBV10-3 to TRBJ2-1; 9 bases are a match to TRBD2. Losses at the gene ends were 2 bases for V and 8 bases for J; bases not matched to a gene: 4. Germline V CDR1 and CDR2: ENHRY, SYGVKD. The CDR3 sequence is 14 residues long. The CDR3 DNA reads TGTGCCATCAGTGAGGCTAGCGGGATAGATGAGCAGTTCTTC. It specifies CAISEASGIDEQFF.

This chain links TRBV9 with TRBJ1-3; D is uncertain. The CDR3 covers 14 residues. V lost 4 bases and J 0 bases, leaving 8 bases between the germline ends. Germline V gene data show CDR1 as SGDLS and CDR2 as YYNGEE. CDR3 sequence reads: CASSPQPSGNTIYF. CDR3 DNA sequence: TGTGCCAGCAGCCCCCAACCCTCTGGAAACACCATATATTTT.

The chain couples TRBV7-2 to TRBJ2-7, with D perhaps TRBD1 (6 bases). Germline loops: CDR1 SGHTA, CDR2 FQGNSA. V was trimmed by 1 base and J by 0 bases, leaving 22 bases between them. The CDR3 length is 19 residues. The CDR3 DNA reads TGTGCCAGCAGCTTAGGTTGGTTGGTGGGGGCATTTAGCTCCTACGAGCAGTACTTC. Protein: CASSLGWLVGAFSSYEQYF. Supplemented by reference TRBV7-2 and TRBJ2-7, the full variable domain reads GAGVSQSPSNKVTEKGKDVELRCDPISGHTALYWYRQSLGQGLEFLIYFQGNSAPDKSGLPSDRFSAERTGGSVSTLTIQRTQQEDSAVYLCASSLGWLVGAFSSYEQYFGPGTRLTVT.

V usage is TRBV30 and J usage is TRBJ1-2; TRBD1 might be the D (6 bases). Trimming took off 8 bases at V and 4 bases at J, with 23 bases between the two ends. The CDR3 sequence is 15 residues long. Per the germline V gene, CDR1 is GTSNPN and CDR2 is SVGIG (reference sequence). CDR3 amino acids: CAARGVQGGLYGYTF. The CDR3 nucleotides read TGTGCCGCCCGTGGAGTACAGGGAGGCCTCTATGGCTACACCTTC.

The V call is TRBV29-1, the J call TRBJ1-2; 10 bases align to TRBD1. The germline gives CDR1 SQVTM, CDR2 ANQGSEA. The CDR3 loop spans 15 amino acids. The V and J ends lost 6 bases and 4 bases, in that order; junction bases with no gene match: 11. CDR3 amino acids: CSVPVFRDRGYGYTF. CDR3 DNA: TGCAGCGTCCCGGTTTTCCGGGACAGGGGCTATGGCTACACCTTC.

The chain recombines TRBV7-8 with TRBJ2-2, with D possibly TRBD2 on 5 matching bases. The V gene lost 0 bases and the J gene lost 3 bases, with 11 bases spanning the gap. The CDR3 totals 16 residues. Germline CDR1 is SGHVS and CDR2 is FQNEAQ. For the CDR3, the DNA is TGTGCCAGCAGCTTAGCGGCTAGCTCGTACACCGGGGAGCTGTTTTTT. Its translation: CASSLAASSYTGELFF.

This chain joins TRBV5-6 and TRBJ2-7, with D perhaps matching TRBD1 (6 bases). The V end lost 7 bases, the J end lost 4 bases, and 24 bases lay between the germline ends. The CDR3 has 16 residues. Germline lookup yields CDR1 SGHDT and CDR2 YYEEEE. This CDR3 reads CASPGRVTVGQYEQYF. The CDR3 region has the DNA TGTGCCAGCCCGGGCCGGGTTACCGTCGGACAGTACGAGCAGTACTTC.

This chain uses TRBV3-1 (or the pseudogene TRBV3-2) with TRBJ2-2; D is unresolved. Between the trimmed V and J ends, which lost 3 bases and 6 bases, there was a span of 8 bases. The germline V gene has CDR1 LGHDT and CDR2 YNNKEL (reference sequence). CDR3 length: 13 residues. The CDR3 region has the DNA TGTGCCAGCAGCCAGAGGTCCCCCGGGGAGCTGTTTTTT. It yields the protein CASSQRSPGELFF.

This sequence joins TRBV7-9 and TRBJ1-1; D ambiguous. With 2 bases removed from V and 3 bases from J, the gap between germline ends came to 10 bases. The V gene's germline CDR1 is SEHNR and CDR2 FQNEAQ (reference sequence). The length of the CDR3 is 14 residues. CDR3 nucleotide sequence: TGTGCCAGCAGCTTATTGGTGGCGGACACTGAAGCTTTCTTT. This translates into CASSLLVADTEAFF. Full variable domain (outside the CDR3, taken from reference TRBV7-9 and TRBJ1-1): DTGVSQNPRHKITKRGQNVTFRCDPISEHNRLYWYRQTLGQGPEFLTYFQNEAQLEKSRLLSDRFSAERPKGSFSTLEIQRTEQGDSAMYLCASSLLVADTEAFFGQGTRLTVV.

Relative to its sample, this clone is medium-sized. The gene calls are TRBV9 and TRBJ2-1, with D perhaps matching TRBD2 (6 bases). CDR1 SGDLS and CDR2 YYNGEE come from the germline V gene. Trimming left V 0 bases short and J 10 bases short, with 11 bases between. The CDR3 totals 13 residues. CDR3 bases: TGTGCCAGCAGCGTAGTGTTGGAGGGGGAGCAGTTCTTC. Translating it yields CASSVVLEGEQFF.

This chain joins TRBV30 and TRBJ1-5; 7 bases fit TRBD1. Losses at the gene ends were 3 bases for V and 4 bases for J; bases not matched to a gene: 6. The CDR3 has 14 residues. Germline assignment: CDR1 GTSNPN and CDR2 SVGIG (reference sequence). CDR3 nucleotide sequence: TGTGCCTGGAGCGGGGGGACAGCTAATCAGCCCCAGCATTTT. It translates to CAWSGGTANQPQHF.

V gene TRBV29-1 combines with J gene TRBJ2-1, with 7 bases lining up with TRBD1. The CDR3 is made up of 14 amino acids. Germline CDR1 and CDR2: SQVTM and ANQGSEA. J gave up 5 bases and V 0 bases, and 4 bases lay outside the gene matches. The CDR3: CSVEEQGYNNEQFF. In DNA form, the CDR3 reads TGCAGCGTTGAAGAACAGGGGTATAACAATGAGCAGTTCTTC.

The CDR3 protein is CASRPGQGNTEAFF. The CDR3, as DNA: TGCGCCAGCAGACCGGGACAGGGGAACACTGAAGCTTTCTTT. The V call is TRBV10-2, the J call TRBJ1-1, with 9 bases that match TRBD1. V was pared by 6 bases and J by 1 base, with 3 bases of the junction left unmatched. The CDR3 length is 14 residues. Looked up from germline, CDR1 is WSHSY and CDR2 is SAAADI.

The rearrangement links TRBV4-2 to TRBJ2-7; no clear D gene. The CDR3 contains 15 residues. V gave up 0 bases and J gave up 6 bases, with 15 bases separating them. Germline V gene lookup returns CDR1 LGHNA and CDR2 YNFKEQ. CDR3 DNA: TGTGCCAGCAGCCAAGAGATGAGCTTTACCACCGAGCAGTACTTC. Residues: CASSQEMSFTTEQYF.

The chain couples TRBV27 to TRBJ2-3, with unresolved D. Trimming left V 6 bases short and J 2 bases short, with 15 bases between. The CDR3 runs to 15 residues. Germline CDR1 is MNHEY and CDR2 is SMNVEV (reference sequence). This CDR3 reads CASSLFALATDTQYF. In nucleotides, the CDR3 is TGTGCCAGCAGCCTCTTTGCTCTTGCCACAGATACGCAGTATTTT.

The chain has TRBV21-1 and TRBJ2-1. TRBV21-1 counts as a pseudogene. This CDR3 is 16 amino acids long. The CDR3: CASSASRDHHWRKQFF. The CDR3 bases are TGTGCCAGCAGCGCTTCTCGGGACCATCATTGGCGGAAGCAGTTCTTC.

CDR3 sequence: CAWSLGGSNHEQYF. Written as DNA, the CDR3 is TGTGCCTGGAGCTTAGGGGGATCCAATCACGAGCAGTACTTC. The rearrangement links TRBV30 to TRBJ2-7; D is perhaps TRBD1 (6 bases). The CDR3 spans 14 residues. V lost 3 bases and J 5 bases, leaving 17 bases between the germline ends. CDR1 and CDR2 from the germline V gene are GTSNPN and SVGIG (reference sequence).

The chain carries TRBV7-8 and TRBJ1-1, with D perhaps TRBD1 (5 bases). This CDR3 spans 14 amino acids. V was pared by 0 bases and J by 1 base, with 6 bases between. Germline CDR1 is SGHVS and CDR2 is FQNEAQ. Here the CDR3 reads CASSLATENTEAFF. CDR3 DNA: TGTGCCAGCAGCTTAGCGACAGAGAACACTGAAGCTTTCTTT.

V usage is TRBV5-4 and J usage is TRBJ1-6; no definite D call. Germline-derived CDR1 and CDR2 are SGHNT and YYREEE (reference sequence). The CDR3 runs 13 residues. With 0 bases removed from V and 11 bases from J, the gap between germline ends came to 9 bases. In nucleotides, the CDR3 is TGTGCCAGCAGCTTGGCCGGGGTTCCACCCCTCCACTTT. Translation: CASSLAGVPPLHF.

The J gene is TRBJ1-5, the V gene TRBV12-3 or TRBV12-4; D remains ambiguous. The CDR3 runs 13 residues. Trimming removed 6 bases at V and 9 bases at J, with 15 bases between. Here the CDR3 DNA reads TGTGCCAGCAGATACGACGTCATTTGGCCCCAGCATTTT. Its translation: CASRYDVIWPQHF.

In its sample, this clone was seen a few times. This chain uses TRBV7-9 with TRBJ2-7; D possibly uses TRBD1 or TRBD2 (6 bases each). V dropped 1 base and J dropped 0 bases, with 10 bases sitting between them. Per germline, CDR1 SEHNR and CDR2 FQNEAQ (reference sequence). The CDR3 runs to 15 residues. The CDR3 nucleotides read TGTGCCAGCAGCTTAGAAGGAGGGGGCTCCTACGAGCAGTACTTC. Protein sequence: CASSLEGGGSYEQYF. Combining the CDR3 with reference TRBV7-9 and TRBJ2-7 gives the whole variable domain DTGVSQNPRHKITKRGQNVTFRCDPISEHNRLYWYRQTLGQGPEFLTYFQNEAQLEKSRLLSDRFSAERPKGSFSTLEIQRTEQGDSAMYLCASSLEGGGSYEQYFGPGTRLTVT.

This rearrangement joins TRBV5-1 to TRBJ2-2; perhaps TRBD1 as D (5 bases). This CDR3 is built from 15 residues. V dropped 4 bases and J dropped 4 bases, with 14 bases sitting between them. Germline values: CDR1 SGHRS, CDR2 YFSETQ. The CDR3 here is CASSKAGSATGELFF. CDR3 bases: TGCGCCAGCAGCAAGGCAGGGTCGGCCACCGGGGAGCTGTTTTTT.

The CDR3 protein is CASSEKGETGELFF. The CDR3 DNA reads TGTGCCAGCAGTGAAAAGGGGGAGACCGGGGAGCTGTTTTTT. V usage is TRBV6-1 and J usage is TRBJ2-2, with a possible D match to TRBD1 (6 bases). This CDR3 is built from 14 residues. V lost 2 bases and J 5 bases, leaving 9 bases between the germline ends. Germline V CDR1 and CDR2: MNHNS, SASEGT.

The rearrangement links TRBV19 to TRBJ1-3; a weak D match, TRBD1 (6 bases). The V end lost 6 bases, the J end lost 4 bases, and 16 bases lay between the germline ends. The germline V gene has CDR1 LNHDA and CDR2 SQIVND (reference sequence). This CDR3 has 15 residues. The DNA of the CDR3 is TGTGCCAGTAGCGACACAGGGTCGGGAGGAAACACCATATATTTT. The encoded protein is CASSDTGSGGNTIYF.

The chain couples TRBV12-3 or TRBV12-4 to TRBJ2-2; D unclear. Between the trimmed V and J ends, which lost 5 bases and 7 bases, there was a span of 11 bases. This CDR3 comprises 13 residues. Here the CDR3 reads CASSRERIGELFF. Here the CDR3 DNA reads TGTGCCAGCAGTAGGGAAAGGATCGGGGAGCTGTTTTTT.

This rearrangement joins TRBV19 to TRBJ1-6, with D possibly TRBD1 on 5 matching bases. V was pared by 6 bases and J by 5 bases, with 11 bases between. The CDR3 contains 14 residues. CDR1 is LNHDA, CDR2 SQIVND, per germline (reference sequence). The CDR3 region is CASRDTGNNSPLHF. DNA of the CDR3: TGTGCCAGTAGAGACACAGGAAATAATTCACCCCTCCACTTT.

The CDR3 is CASSLDGRAGKIYGYTF. The CDR3 coding sequence is TGTGCCAGCAGCTTGGATGGGAGGGCAGGAAAAATCTATGGCTACACCTTC. V usage is TRBV5-8 and J usage is TRBJ1-2; no firm D call. CDR1 and CDR2 (germline): SGHTS, YDEGEE. The V end was cut by 0 bases, the J end by 4 bases, with 19 bases between. The CDR3 has 17 residues.

This clone occurred once. The V gene is TRBV7-8, the J gene TRBJ1-3; D not resolved. The V and J ends lost 5 bases and 2 bases respectively, with 13 bases between them. The CDR3 extends over 15 amino acids. Per the germline V gene, CDR1 is SGHVS and CDR2 is FQNEAQ. CDR3 nucleotide sequence: TGTGCCAGCAGCCCCATCGTGCAGCCTGGAAACACCATATATTTT. Translated, it gives CASSPIVQPGNTIYF.